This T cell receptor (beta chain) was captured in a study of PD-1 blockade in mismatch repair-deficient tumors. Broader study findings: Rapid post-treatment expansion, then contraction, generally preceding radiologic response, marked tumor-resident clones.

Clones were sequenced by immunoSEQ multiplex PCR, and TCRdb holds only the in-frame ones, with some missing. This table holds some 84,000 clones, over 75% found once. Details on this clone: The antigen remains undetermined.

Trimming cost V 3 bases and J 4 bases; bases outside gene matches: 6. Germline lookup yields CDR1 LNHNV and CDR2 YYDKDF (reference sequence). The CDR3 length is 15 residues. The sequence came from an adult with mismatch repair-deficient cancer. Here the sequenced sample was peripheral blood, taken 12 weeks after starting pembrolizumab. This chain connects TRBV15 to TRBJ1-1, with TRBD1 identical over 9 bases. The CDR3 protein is CATSSRRQGGTEAFF. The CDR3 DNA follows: TGTGCCACCAGCAGCCGACGACAGGGGGGCACTGAAGCTTTCTTT.